This T cell receptor beta chain comes out of a study of T-cell memory formation after mild COVID-19. General observations from the study: Clones that got smaller from day 15 to 85 had even CD4/CD8, while clones growing later tipped toward CD4+. Among clones peaking at day 37 in the second wave, SARS-CoV-2 specificity remained unconfirmed.

UMIs and sample barcodes were carried by the TCR alpha and TCR beta cDNA libraries that 5'RACE produced using constant-segment primers. TCRdb re-derived calls from the 5' RACE reads in MiXCR, one entry per CDR3 protein. The sample has fewer than 110,000 distinct CDR3 sequences; around 14% are singletons. CDR1 and CDR2 from the germline V gene are DFQATT and SNEGSKA (reference sequence). The CDR3 runs to 13 residues. Trimming pared 3 bases from V and 1 base from J, leaving 7 bases between. Notes on this clonotype: The antigen is undetermined.

V is TRBV20-1 and J is TRBJ2-4; D perhaps matches TRBD2 (5 bases). This clonotype was sampled from a young man who had mild COVID-19 (a few samples of this study predate the infection). Cell type and time point are not known. The sample comprised PBMCs or a T cell subset sorted from them (not recorded which). CDR3 in amino acids: CSASGVAKNIQYF. The CDR3 nucleotides read TGCAGTGCTAGCGGGGTCGCCAAAAACATTCAGTACTTC.